Listed here are 27 T cell receptor beta chains from one sample, sequenced in a study of chemoradiotherapy in HPV16-positive cancers. Data came from immunoSEQ multiplex PCR; TCRdb stores just in-frame clones and leaves some out. This sample has some 12,000 clones, with about 87% found just once. This specimen consisted of blood, obtained from a patient who underwent chemoradiotherapy. The receptors here all came from a human donor with HPV-associated anogenital cancer.

The chain uses TRBV10-3 and TRBJ1-2; no clear D gene. Germline CDR1 and CDR2: ENHRY and SYGVKD. The CDR3 is 13 amino acids. V lost 6 bases to trimming and J lost 5 bases, with 13 bases between them. CDR3 region: CAISETEKYGYTF. In DNA, the CDR3 is TGTGCCATCAGCGAAACGGAGAAGTATGGCTACACCTTC.

For the CDR3, the DNA is TGTGCCAGTAGTATTACAGGGGCCGGGAACACCGGGGAGCTGTTTTTT. Translating it yields CASSITGAGNTGELFF. The rearrangement links TRBV19 to TRBJ2-2; 7 bases are a match to TRBD1. The CDR3 is 16 residues long. Germline lookup yields CDR1 LNHDA and CDR2 SQIVND (reference sequence). J gave up 1 base and V 3 bases, and 5 bases lay outside the gene matches.

V gene TRBV13 combines with J gene TRBJ2-5; D may correspond to TRBD1 or TRBD2 (5 bases each). This CDR3 is built from 14 residues. Per germline, CDR1 PRHDT and CDR2 FYEKMQ (reference sequence). The germline V and J ends were trimmed by 5 bases and 4 bases, with 14 bases remaining between them. CDR3: CASSPRGGLETQYF. In nucleotides, the CDR3 is TGTGCCAGCAGCCCTCGTGGGGGTTTAGAGACCCAGTACTTC.

V is TRBV4-1 and J is TRBJ2-1, with 7 bases identical to TRBD1. J was trimmed by 3 bases and V by 4 bases; bases with no gene match: 6. This CDR3 is built from 15 residues. Per the germline V gene, CDR1 is MGHRA and CDR2 is YSYEKL. CDR3 region: CASSRITGDYNEQFF. CDR3 sequence (DNA): TGCGCCAGCAGCCGAATTACAGGGGACTACAATGAGCAGTTCTTC.

This clone was seen a handful of times. The rearrangement uses TRBV5-4 and TRBJ1-2, with D perhaps matching TRBD1 (5 bases). Trimming removed 4 bases from V and 4 bases from J, with 20 bases in between. Germline V gene lookup returns CDR1 SGHNT and CDR2 YYREEE (reference sequence). This CDR3 is 16 amino acids long. CDR3 bases: TGTGCCAGCAGCGTTGGGGCCGGACTCTCAATCTATGGCTACACCTTC. This sequence encodes CASSVGAGLSIYGYTF.

The chain links TRBV11-2 to TRBJ2-3; 9 nucleotides agree with TRBD1. V lost 5 bases and J lost 5; bases outside the gene matches: 17. Germline V gene sequence: CDR1 SGHAT, CDR2 FQNNGV. This CDR3 has 18 residues. In DNA, the CDR3 is TGTGCCAGCAGCCCCCTAGCCCCTGGACAGGGGAGGCGAGATACGCAGTATTTT. Amino acid sequence: CASSPLAPGQGRRDTQYF.

The chain uses TRBV7-9 and TRBJ2-6, with D possibly matching TRBD2 (6 bases). Germline CDR1 and CDR2: SEHNR and FQNEAQ (reference sequence). With 2 bases removed from V and 6 bases from J, the gap between germline ends came to 17 bases. CDR3 length: 17 amino acids. CDR3 coding DNA: TGTGCCAGCAGCTTATCGATGGGGGACTTAAAGGCCAACGTCCTGACTTTC. Protein: CASSLSMGDLKANVLTF.

This chain's CDR3 is CASSNGQGGIATNEKLFF. Here the CDR3 DNA reads TGTGCCAGCAGCAACGGACAGGGGGGGATTGCAACTAATGAAAAACTGTTTTTT. The chain employs TRBV7-9 and TRBJ1-4; 10 bases fit TRBD1. The CDR3 is 18 amino acids. Trimming took 5 bases from V and 0 from J; bases not matched to a gene: 9. The germline V gene has CDR1 SEHNR and CDR2 FQNEAQ (reference sequence). Full variable domain (rest looked up from reference TRBV7-9 and TRBJ1-4): DTGVSQNPRHKITKRGQNVTFRCDPISEHNRLYWYRQTLGQGPEFLTYFQNEAQLEKSRLLSDRFSAERPKGSFSTLEIQRTEQGDSAMYLCASSNGQGGIATNEKLFFGSGTQLSVL.

This clone has a handful of counts. J is TRBJ1-2 and V is TRBV27, with D maybe TRBD1 (5 bases). V was clipped by 0 bases and J by 2 bases, with 10 bases between them. The CDR3 length is 15 residues. Germline values: CDR1 MNHEY, CDR2 SMNVEV (reference sequence). CDR3 in amino acids: CASSLSGQMNYGYTF. CDR3 coding DNA: TGTGCCAGCAGTTTATCCGGACAAATGAACTATGGCTACACCTTC.

The chain joins TRBV7-8 to TRBJ1-2; the D gene is possibly TRBD1 (5 bases). The V end lost 1 base, the J end lost 7 bases, and 10 bases lay between the germline ends. Germline V gene data show CDR1 as SGHVS and CDR2 as FQNEAQ. The CDR3 is made up of 13 amino acids. CDR3 bases: TGTGCCAGCAGCTTAGATGGGGGAATTGGCTACACCTTC. Protein: CASSLDGGIGYTF.

In this sample, this clone turned up a few times. The chain joins TRBV5-8 to TRBJ2-2; tentatively, D is TRBD1 or TRBD2 (5 bases each). Trimming left V 3 bases short and J 2 bases short, with 17 bases between. There are 17 residues in the CDR3. CDR1 is SGHTS and CDR2 is YDEGEE in the germline V gene. CDR3 coding DNA: TGTGCCAGCAGCTCCGGGACCCAGCCATTCAACACCGGGGAGCTGTTTTTT. Encoded protein: CASSSGTQPFNTGELFF.

The CDR3 reads CASSLGPTRNTGELFF. The CDR3 bases are TGTGCCAGCAGTCTAGGGCCAACTAGGAACACCGGGGAGCTGTTTTTT. J is TRBJ2-2 and V is TRBV7-2; D possibly corresponds to TRBD2 (5 bases). V gave up 6 bases and J gave up 1 base, with 15 bases separating them. From germline, CDR1 is SGHTA and CDR2 FQGNSA. The CDR3 is 16 residues long.

On this clone itself: Compared with germline, one end of the junction differs, possibly owing to a read error. Within the sample, other DNA sequences also encode this same CDR3. The genes are TRBV7-2 and TRBJ1-4, with a possible D match to TRBD1 (6 bases). This CDR3 is built from 14 residues. The germline CDR1 and CDR2 sequences are SGHTA and FQGNSA. The CDR3 region has the DNA TGCGCCAGCAGCTTGCGCGGGCAGGGGGAAAAACTGTTTTTT. Amino acid sequence: CASSLRGQGEKLFF.

This rearrangement joins TRBV5-6 to TRBJ1-2; TRBD1 aligns across 9 bases. The CDR3 contains 14 residues. Germline-derived CDR1 and CDR2 are SGHDT and YYEEEE. Losses at the gene ends were 4 bases for V and 7 bases for J; bases not matched to a gene: 8. This chain's CDR3 is CASSGTGTGSGYTF. DNA for the CDR3: TGTGCCAGCAGCGGTACCGGGACAGGGTCTGGCTACACCTTC.

This clone was found once. The chain is built from TRBV7-8 and TRBJ2-5; 7 bases line up with TRBD2. CDR1 and CDR2 from the germline V gene are SGHVS and FQNEAQ. The J segment lost 1 base and the V segment lost 1 base, leaving 12 bases of the junction unmatched. This CDR3 comprises 18 residues. This chain's CDR3 is CASSLDAGSSGAQETQYF. The CDR3 DNA reads as TGTGCCAGCAGCTTAGATGCAGGATCCAGCGGGGCCCAAGAGACCCAGTACTTC. Looking up the rest from reference TRBV7-8 and TRBJ2-5 gives the full variable domain: GAGVSQSPRYKVAKRGQDVALRCDPISGHVSLFWYQQALGQGPEFLTYFQNEAQLDKSGLPSDRFFAERPEGSVSTLKIQRTQQEDSAVYLCASSLDAGSSGAQETQYFGPGTRLLVL.

The chain recombines TRBV5-1 with TRBJ2-5; 8 bases fit TRBD1. V shed 4 bases and J 4 bases; nucleotides not matched to a gene: 6. Germline CDR1 reads SGHRS; CDR2 reads YFSETQ. CDR3 length: 14 residues. In DNA form, the CDR3 reads TGCGCCAGCAGCAGAACTACAGGGGGAGAGACCCAGTACTTC. This encodes CASSRTTGGETQYF.

This chain connects TRBV2 to TRBJ2-4; tentatively, D is TRBD2 (5 bases). The germline CDR1 and CDR2 sequences are SNHLY and FYNNEI. Trimming took 7 bases from V and 6 from J, leaving 19 bases between them. This CDR3 has 15 residues. CDR3 bases: TGTGCCAGCATTGCGGGCGTCAGTAAACTAAACATTCAGTACTTC. Translating it yields CASIAGVSKLNIQYF.

The chain couples TRBV5-8 to TRBJ1-1; no clear D gene. Trimming removed 2 bases from V and 3 bases from J, with 14 bases in between. The CDR3 spans 15 residues. Germline assignment: CDR1 SGHTS and CDR2 YDEGEE. CDR3 in DNA: TGTGCCAGCAGCTTCCGGGTCCCTCGATACACTGAAGCTTTCTTT. This codes for CASSFRVPRYTEAFF.

The genes are TRBV7-8 and TRBJ2-3; 9 nucleotides line up with TRBD2. The V segment lost 6 bases and the J segment 3 bases; nucleotides outside the gene matches: 4. The germline CDR1 and CDR2 sequences are SGHVS and FQNEAQ. This CDR3 has 14 amino acids. As DNA, the CDR3 is TGTGCCAGCAGTGAGAGCGGGGGGACAGATACGCAGTATTTT. Amino acid sequence: CASSESGGTDTQYF.

The chain employs TRBV2 and TRBJ2-2; 9 bases match TRBD2. The V segment lost 4 bases and the J segment 0 bases; nucleotides outside the gene matches: 9. The germline gives CDR1 SNHLY, CDR2 FYNNEI. The CDR3 is made up of 18 amino acids. This CDR3 is CASSARSTSGPNTGELFF. As DNA, the CDR3 is TGTGCCAGCAGTGCGCGCTCGACTAGCGGACCGAACACCGGGGAGCTGTTTTTT.

The chain uses TRBV5-1 and TRBJ2-5, with D uncertain. CDR3 length: 15 amino acids. CDR1 is SGHRS and CDR2 is YFSETQ in the germline V gene. V was shortened by 1 base and J by 3 bases, with 13 bases between the two germline ends. The CDR3 sequence: CASSLKSDAEETQYF. The CDR3 DNA follows: TGCGCCAGCAGCTTGAAATCAGACGCGGAAGAGACCCAGTACTTC.

This rearrangement joins TRBV29-1 to TRBJ1-2; 8 nucleotides line up with TRBD1. V dropped 2 bases and J dropped 8; count of bases not matched to a gene: 4. This CDR3 is built from 12 residues. Germline V gene lookup returns CDR1 SQVTM and CDR2 ANQGSEA. This chain's CDR3 is CSVETGGRGYTF. The CDR3 DNA is TGCAGCGTTGAAACAGGGGGTCGGGGCTACACCTTC.

The chain carries TRBV19 and TRBJ2-2, with 11 bases aligning to TRBD1. The CDR3 contains 13 residues. With V trimmed by 4 bases and J by 15 bases, 7 bases remained unmatched. Germline-derived CDR1 and CDR2 are LNHDA and SQIVND (reference sequence). CDR3 DNA sequence: TGTGCCAGTAGTAGTCGGGACAGGGGGTTGTTGTTTTTT. This sequence encodes CASSSRDRGLLFF.

The genes are TRBV30 and TRBJ1-3, with D hard to call. The CDR3 has 15 amino acids. Germline lookup yields CDR1 GTSNPN and CDR2 SVGIG (reference sequence). V was trimmed by 3 bases and J by 0 bases, leaving 12 bases between them. The CDR3 DNA is TGTGCCTGGAGGGAAAACAGTTTCTCTGGAAACACCATATATTTT. It yields the protein CAWRENSFSGNTIYF.

The chain combines TRBV30 with TRBJ1-4, with a weak D call TRBD1 (5 bases). This CDR3 contains 15 residues. V shed 1 base and J shed 5 bases, with 14 bases lying between them. CDR1 GTSNPN and CDR2 SVGIG come from the germline V gene (reference sequence). This CDR3 reads CAWSAGGTVNEKLFF. In DNA form, the CDR3 reads TGTGCCTGGAGTGCAGGTGGGACGGTCAATGAAAAACTGTTTTTT.

The chain links TRBV5-1 to TRBJ2-2; D not certain. V lost 4 bases to trimming and J lost 6 bases, with 16 bases between them. The CDR3 has 15 residues. Germline CDR1 reads SGHRS; CDR2 reads YFSETQ. CDR3 protein: CASSQVAVPSGELFF. The CDR3 nucleotides read TGCGCCAGCAGCCAGGTCGCAGTCCCCTCCGGGGAGCTGTTTTTT.

The table lists this clone with a count of one. The chain combines TRBV2 with TRBJ2-2, with a possible D match to TRBD1 (6 bases). Germline V gene data show CDR1 as SNHLY and CDR2 as FYNNEI. Trimming pared 4 bases from V and 0 bases from J, leaving 12 bases between. The CDR3 length is 16 residues. CDR3 DNA sequence: TGTGCCAGCAGTGTGGTGGGGGCCCCGAACACCGGGGAGCTGTTTTTT. As protein: CASSVVGAPNTGELFF.